This TCR beta chain was retrieved from a study of blood T cell repertoires in COVID-19. The overall study: T cells, B-cell-depleted T cells, or PBMCs provided the cDNA or gDNA that served as material.

The CDR3 spans 15 residues. V trimming: 6 bases; J trimming: 4 bases; junction bases outside the gene matches: 9. CDR1 MDHEN and CDR2 SYDVKM come from the germline V gene. Original methodology: It was from reference gene primer amplification that nucleated cell counts were estimated. Method: immunoSEQ multiplex PCR; TCRdb's copy keeps in-frame clones and lacks some. The V and J calls and clone size are taken from that table; D and trimming were inferred from the DNA. The data show roughly 110,000 clones, around 92% seen once. Specimen: peripheral blood. This chain connects TRBV28 to TRBJ2-7, with 10 bases fitting TRBD1. This sequence originates from a man aged 40-50 years with active or convalescent COVID-19. The CDR3 spells CASRARTGGSYEQYF. For the CDR3, the DNA is TGTGCCAGCAGAGCAAGGACAGGGGGATCTTACGAGCAGTACTTC.